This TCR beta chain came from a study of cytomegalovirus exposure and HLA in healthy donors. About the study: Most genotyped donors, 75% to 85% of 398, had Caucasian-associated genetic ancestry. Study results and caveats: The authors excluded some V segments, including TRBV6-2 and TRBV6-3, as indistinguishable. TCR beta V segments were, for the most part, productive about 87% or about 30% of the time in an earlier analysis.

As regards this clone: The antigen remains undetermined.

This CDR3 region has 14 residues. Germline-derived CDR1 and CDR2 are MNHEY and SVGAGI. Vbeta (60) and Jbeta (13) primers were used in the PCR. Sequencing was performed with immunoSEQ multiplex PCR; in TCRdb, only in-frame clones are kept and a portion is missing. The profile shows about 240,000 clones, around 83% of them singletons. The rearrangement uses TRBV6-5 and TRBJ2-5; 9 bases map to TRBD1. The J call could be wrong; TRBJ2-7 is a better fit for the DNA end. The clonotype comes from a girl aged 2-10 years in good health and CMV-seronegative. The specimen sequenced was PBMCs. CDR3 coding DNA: TGTGCCAGCAGTTACGGGACAGGGACCTACGAGCAGTACTTC. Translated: CASSYGTGTYEQYF.